Listed below are T cell receptor beta chains from one sample, sequenced in a study of blood T cell repertoires in COVID-19. Profiling relied on immunoSEQ multiplex PCR, and the TCRdb table lists in-frame clones only, not all of them. The data contain about 46,000 clones, around 85% of them singletons. Sequencing was done on a sample of peripheral blood. The receptors originated from a man in his sixties with acute or convalescent COVID-19. CDR3s include the opening cysteine and the closing phenylalanine or tryptophan. The order of the fields is D gene, J gene, clone size, V gene, CDR3 protein, CDR3 DNA. A D gene is named only where the DNA matches it firmly. Only some rows state a clone size, as once, few, many or a class for expanded clones.

.	TRBJ1-2	.	TRBV3-1/TRBV3-2	CASSPFRGGIYGYTF	TGTGCCAGCAGCCCCTTCCGTGGAGGGATCTATGGCTACACCTTC
TRBD1	TRBJ1-4	once	TRBV2	CASRMGQGEKLFF	TGTGCCAGCAGAATGGGACAGGGGGAAAAACTGTTTTTT
.	TRBJ2-1	.	TRBV28	CASSLRTTYNEQFF	TGTGCCAGCAGTTTAAGGACTACCTACAATGAGCAGTTCTTC
.	TRBJ1-5	.	TRBV19	CASRDRVNQPQHF	TGTGCCAGTAGAGACAGAGTCAATCAGCCCCAGCATTTT
.	TRBJ1-1	.	TRBV18	CATQYFGGEAFF	.
TRBD1	TRBJ1-5	.	TRBV2	CASSEGTGGGQPQHF	TGTGCCAGCAGTGAAGGGACAGGGGGCGGGCAGCCCCAGCATTTT
TRBD2	TRBJ2-2	.	TRBV28	CASGRLAGINGELFF	TGTGCCAGCGGACGGCTAGCGGGAATCAACGGGGAGCTGTTTTTT
TRBD2	TRBJ2-7	.	TRBV18	CASSRGLAGNEQYF	TGTGCCAGCTCTCGGGGACTAGCGGGAAACGAGCAGTACTTC
TRBD2	TRBJ2-5	.	TRBV7-9	CASSQLLAGGQETQYF	TGTGCCAGCAGCCAACTCCTAGCGGGAGGTCAAGAGACCCAGTACTTC
.	TRBJ2-1	.	TRBV5-1	CASSPWGDSYNEQFF	TGCGCCAGCAGCCCGTGGGGGGACTCCTACAATGAGCAGTTCTTC
TRBD1	TRBJ1-1	.	TRBV11-3	CASSFGQGAFTEAFF	TGTGCCAGCAGCTTTGGACAGGGGGCCTTCACTGAAGCTTTCTTT
TRBD1	TRBJ1-2	few	TRBV6-5	CASSSSGTASYGYTF	TGTGCCAGCAGTTCCTCCGGGACAGCTTCCTATGGCTACACCTTC
TRBD1	TRBJ1-1	.	TRBV5-1	CASSSGGTGGLEAFF	TGCGCCAGCAGCTCGGGGGGTACAGGGGGCCTTGAAGCTTTCTTT
.	TRBJ2-7	once	TRBV2	CASRKSGLAYEQYF	TGTGCCAGCAGGAAAAGCGGGTTAGCCTACGAGCAGTACTTC
TRBD1	TRBJ2-3	.	TRBV5-1	CASSWGDRTPSTDTQYF	TGCGCCAGCAGCTGGGGGGACAGGACACCTAGCACAGATACGCAGTATTTT
.	TRBJ2-3	.	TRBV5-1	CASRTAGSTDTQYF	TGCGCCAGCAGAACAGCGGGCAGCACAGATACGCAGTATTTT
.	TRBJ1-3	.	TRBV18	CASSPPEGLRGNTIYF	TGTGCCAGCTCACCACCCGAGGGACTGAGAGGAAACACCATATATTTT
TRBD2	TRBJ2-2	.	TRBV9	CASSVGLAANTGELFF	TGTGCCAGCAGCGTAGGGCTAGCGGCAAACACCGGGGAGCTGTTTTTT
.	TRBJ1-5	.	TRBV28	CASSQDSLNQPQHF	TGTGCCAGCAGCCAGGACAGTCTCAATCAGCCCCAGCATTTT
TRBD2	TRBJ2-7	.	TRBV2	CASSEVLADYEQYF	TGTGCCAGCAGTGAAGTTCTAGCGGACTACGAGCAGTACTTC
.	TRBJ2-5	.	TRBV28	CASSFLNSPQETQYF	TGTGCCAGCAGTTTCTTGAACAGCCCACAAGAGACCCAGTACTTC
TRBD1	TRBJ1-2	.	TRBV7-9	CASSLERTGYYGYTF	TGTGCCAGCAGCTTAGAAAGGACAGGGTACTATGGCTACACCTTC
TRBD1	TRBJ1-3	.	TRBV29-1	CSVEFPRDRRGNTIYF	TGCAGCGTTGAATTTCCCCGGGACAGGAGAGGAAACACCATATATTTT
.	TRBJ2-5	.	TRBV18	CASSPRRGETQYF	TGTGCCAGCTCACCAAGAAGGGGAGAGACCCAGTACTTC
.	TRBJ2-7	.	TRBV18	CASSVQARWGEQYF	TGTGCCAGCTCAGTACAGGCCAGGTGGGGCGAGCAGTACTTC
.	TRBJ1-3	.	TRBV6-5	CASSYNRWSGNTIYF	TGTGCCAGCAGTTACAACAGATGGTCTGGAAACACCATATATTTT
TRBD2	TRBJ2-7	.	TRBV7-9	CASSSGLGTYEQYF	TGTGCCAGCAGCTCCGGACTAGGTACCTACGAGCAGTACTTC
TRBD2	TRBJ2-7	.	TRBV27	CASSLGGLAPYEQYF	TGTGCCAGCAGTTTAGGGGGACTAGCTCCCTACGAGCAGTACTTC